This is a list of T cell receptor beta chains from one sample in a study of cytomegalovirus exposure and HLA in healthy donors. The assay was immunoSEQ multiplex PCR, and TCRdb's table has in-frame clones only and misses some. The data contain about 110,000 clones, around 85% of them seen just once; the ten biggest clones take up approximately 1.8%. Sequenced: PBMCs. Receptors were obtained from a man aged 35-49 years in good health and CMV-seronegative. Both conserved end residues are part of each CDR3. The D gene is left open where the match is weak. Only some rows state a clone size, as once, few, many or a class for expanded clones.

v_call: TRBV5-7
d_call: TRBD1
j_call: TRBJ1-1
clone_size: once
cdr3_aa: CASSTAFRGPTEAFF
cdr3_nt: TGTGCCAGCAGCACTGCATTCAGGGGGCCAACTGAAGCTTTCTTT

v_call: TRBV5-4
d_call: .
j_call: TRBJ1-2
clone_size: .
cdr3_aa: CASSLDPRGFDYGYTF
cdr3_nt: TGTGCCAGCAGCTTGGACCCCAGGGGATTCGACTATGGCTACACCTTC

v_call: TRBV9
d_call: TRBD1
j_call: TRBJ1-2
clone_size: .
cdr3_aa: CASSPEQGQVDGYTF
cdr3_nt: TGTGCCAGCAGCCCAGAACAGGGGCAGGTGGATGGCTACACCTTC

v_call: TRBV20-1
d_call: .
j_call: TRBJ2-3
clone_size: .
cdr3_aa: CSKAGADTQYF
cdr3_nt: TGCAGTAAGGCAGGGGCAGATACGCAGTATTTT

v_call: TRBV11-2
d_call: .
j_call: TRBJ1-2
clone_size: .
cdr3_aa: CASSLERTYGYTF
cdr3_nt: TGTGCCAGCAGCTTAGAGAGAACCTATGGCTACACCTTC

v_call: TRBV7-8
d_call: TRBD1
j_call: TRBJ1-1
clone_size: .
cdr3_aa: CASSRQGGTEAFF
cdr3_nt: TGTGCCAGCAGCCGCCAGGGGGGCACTGAAGCTTTCTTT

v_call: TRBV5-1
d_call: TRBD1
j_call: TRBJ2-3
clone_size: .
cdr3_aa: CASSFSGTGGDTQYF
cdr3_nt: TGCGCCAGCAGCTTTTCCGGGACAGGTGGAGATACGCAGTATTTT

v_call: TRBV5-1
d_call: TRBD1
j_call: TRBJ2-1
clone_size: once
cdr3_aa: CASSWTGGNEQFF
cdr3_nt: TGCGCCAGCAGCTGGACAGGGGGCAATGAGCAGTTCTTC

v_call: TRBV5-1
d_call: TRBD1
j_call: TRBJ1-1
clone_size: .
cdr3_aa: CASSLALGTGVLNTEAFF
cdr3_nt: TGCGCCAGCAGCTTGGCTCTCGGGACAGGGGTGCTGAACACTGAAGCTTTCTTT

v_call: TRBV14
d_call: .
j_call: TRBJ1-4
clone_size: .
cdr3_aa: CASSQDLPATNEKLFF
cdr3_nt: TGTGCCAGCAGCCAAGATCTCCCAGCAACTAATGAAAAACTGTTTTTT

v_call: TRBV7-5
d_call: .
j_call: TRBJ1-1
clone_size: .
cdr3_aa: CVRSLGTDAEAFF
cdr3_nt: TGTGTCAGAAGTCTTGGGACAGACGCTGAAGCTTTCTTT

v_call: TRBV28
d_call: TRBD1
j_call: TRBJ1-2
clone_size: .
cdr3_aa: CASSGTGLNYGYTF
cdr3_nt: TGTGCCAGCAGTGGGACAGGTCTTAACTATGGCTACACCTTC

v_call: TRBV7-9
d_call: TRBD2
j_call: TRBJ2-7
clone_size: .
cdr3_aa: CASSVTSGGHYEQYF
cdr3_nt: TGTGCCAGCAGCGTCACTAGCGGGGGACACTACGAGCAGTACTTC

v_call: TRBV29-1
d_call: TRBD1
j_call: TRBJ1-1
clone_size: .
cdr3_aa: CSGYQGASTEAFF
cdr3_nt: TGCAGCGGGTATCAGGGGGCGAGCACTGAAGCTTTCTTT

v_call: TRBV4-2
d_call: TRBD1
j_call: TRBJ2-1
clone_size: .
cdr3_aa: CASSQAGGDNEQFF
cdr3_nt: TGTGCCAGCAGCCAAGCAGGGGGAGACAATGAGCAGTTCTTC

v_call: TRBV6-5
d_call: .
j_call: TRBJ2-6
clone_size: .
cdr3_aa: CASSYAAAGANVLTF
cdr3_nt: TGTGCCAGCAGTTACGCGGCGGCTGGGGCCAACGTCCTGACTTTC

v_call: TRBV27
d_call: .
j_call: TRBJ2-1
clone_size: .
cdr3_aa: CASRTAGTHYNEQFF
cdr3_nt: TGTGCCAGCAGGACCGCCGGGACTCACTACAATGAGCAGTTCTTC

v_call: TRBV6-6
d_call: .
j_call: TRBJ2-6
clone_size: .
cdr3_aa: CASRASAGANVLTF
cdr3_nt: TGTGCCAGCAGAGCCTCCGCTGGGGCCAACGTCCTGACTTTC

v_call: TRBV6-6
d_call: .
j_call: TRBJ2-3
clone_size: .
cdr3_aa: CASRGGDTQYF
cdr3_nt: TGTGCCAGCAGAGGGGGAGATACGCAGTATTTT

v_call: TRBV28
d_call: .
j_call: TRBJ2-3
clone_size: .
cdr3_aa: CASSLVAGSNTQYF
cdr3_nt: TGTGCCAGCAGTTTAGTAGCAGGGTCGAATACGCAGTATTTT

v_call: TRBV6-5
d_call: .
j_call: TRBJ1-2
clone_size: .
cdr3_aa: CASSYSSDYGYTF
cdr3_nt: TGTGCCAGCAGTTACTCGTCAGATTATGGCTACACCTTC

v_call: TRBV6-1
d_call: TRBD1
j_call: TRBJ1-1
clone_size: .
cdr3_aa: CASIFQGGNTEAFF
cdr3_nt: TGTGCCAGCATTTTCCAGGGGGGGAACACTGAAGCTTTCTTT

v_call: TRBV11-2
d_call: .
j_call: TRBJ1-1
clone_size: once
cdr3_aa: CASSLSVRRYTEAFF
cdr3_nt: TGTGCCAGCAGCTTATCGGTCAGGAGGTACACTGAAGCTTTCTTT

v_call: TRBV6-6
d_call: .
j_call: TRBJ1-5
clone_size: once
cdr3_aa: CASGDISNQPQHF
cdr3_nt: TGTGCCAGCGGGGACATTAGCAATCAGCCCCAGCATTTT

v_call: TRBV6-5
d_call: TRBD2
j_call: TRBJ2-3
clone_size: .
cdr3_aa: CASSPYQAGVKYF
cdr3_nt: TGTGCCAGCAGCCCCTACCAAGCGGGGGTCAAATATTTT

v_call: TRBV5-1
d_call: .
j_call: TRBJ2-7
clone_size: .
cdr3_aa: CASSLAEGSWEQYF
cdr3_nt: TGCGCCAGCAGCTTGGCCGAGGGTTCCTGGGAGCAGTACTTC

v_call: TRBV5-5
d_call: .
j_call: TRBJ1-5
clone_size: .
cdr3_aa: CASSGTGSSQPQHF
cdr3_nt: TGTGCCAGCAGCGGCACAGGGTCCAGTCAGCCCCAGCATTTT

v_call: TRBV19
d_call: .
j_call: TRBJ1-1
clone_size: .
cdr3_aa: CASHRRGEAFF
cdr3_nt: TGTGCCAGCCACAGGCGAGGTGAAGCTTTCTTT

v_call: TRBV4-1
d_call: TRBD1
j_call: TRBJ2-6
clone_size: .
cdr3_aa: CASSQSPGQGYSGANVLTF
cdr3_nt: TGCGCCAGCAGCCAGTCACCGGGACAGGGGTACTCTGGGGCCAACGTCCTGACTTTC

v_call: TRBV6-5
d_call: .
j_call: TRBJ1-4
clone_size: .
cdr3_aa: CASSATATNEKLFF
cdr3_nt: TGTGCCAGCAGCGCGACAGCAACTAATGAAAAACTGTTTTTT

v_call: TRBV5-1
d_call: .
j_call: TRBJ2-7
clone_size: .
cdr3_aa: CASSSTGGEQYF
cdr3_nt: TGCGCCAGCAGCTCGACCGGCGGCGAGCAGTACTTC

v_call: TRBV7-8
d_call: TRBD1
j_call: TRBJ2-7
clone_size: .
cdr3_aa: CASSLRDRVTYEQYF
cdr3_nt: TGTGCCAGCAGCCTTCGGGACAGGGTAACCTACGAGCAGTACTTC